The 17 T cell receptor beta chains below all came from one sample that was sequenced in a study of cytomegalovirus exposure and HLA in healthy donors. Researchers ran the PCR with 60 Vbeta and 13 Jbeta primers. Clones were read by immunoSEQ multiplex PCR, and TCRdb kept only the in-frame ones, dropping some. The table has about 93,000 clones, approximately 81% seen once. The specimen sequenced was PBMCs. These receptors originate from a woman in her thirties or forties in good health and CMV-seronegative.

The chain employs TRBV2 and TRBJ2-7; 11 nucleotides agree with TRBD1. Germline values: CDR1 SNHLY, CDR2 FYNNEI. This CDR3 contains 13 residues. V was pared by 7 bases and J by 6 bases, with 5 bases of the junction left unmatched. The CDR3 reads CASKGQGGFEQYF. DNA for the CDR3: TGTGCCAGCAAGGGACAGGGGGGGTTCGAGCAGTACTTC.

CDR3 region: CASSGTEIHEQYF. In nucleotides, the CDR3 is TGTGCCAGCAGTGGGACAGAAATTCACGAGCAGTACTTC. This chain connects TRBV6-5 to TRBJ2-7, with TRBD1 matching over 7 bases. V was pared by 5 bases and J by 5 bases, with 6 bases of the junction left unmatched. There are 13 residues in the CDR3. Germline assignment: CDR1 MNHEY and CDR2 SVGAGI.

V gene TRBV5-1 combines with J gene TRBJ2-1, with D perhaps matching TRBD2 (6 bases). The CDR3 totals 16 residues. V lost 2 bases to trimming and J lost 0 bases, with 12 bases between them. Germline V gives CDR1 SGHRS, CDR2 YFSETQ. CDR3 DNA: TGCGCCAGCAGCTTCGATGCCGGGAGCTCCTACAATGAGCAGTTCTTC. Encoded protein: CASSFDAGSSYNEQFF.

This clone has a handful of counts. V and J are TRBV6-1 and TRBJ1-2, with D perhaps matching TRBD1 (5 bases). With 5 bases removed from V and 13 bases from J, the gap between germline ends came to 17 bases. Germline loops: CDR1 MNHNS, CDR2 SASEGT. The CDR3 covers 12 residues. For the CDR3, the DNA is TGTGCCAGCAGTCCGACGATTGGGGCTGGCACCTTC. Amino acids: CASSPTIGAGTF.

This chain uses TRBV14 with TRBJ1-2, with D possibly being TRBD1 (6 bases). Germline V CDR1 and CDR2: SGHDN, FVKESK. This CDR3 is 13 amino acids long. The germline V and J ends were trimmed by 6 bases and 6 bases, with 14 bases remaining between them. The DNA for the CDR3 is TGTGCCAGCAGTCAACTACAGGGAAATGGCTACACCTTC. Protein: CASSQLQGNGYTF.

The chain joins TRBV30 to TRBJ1-1; weak D call: TRBD1 (6 bases). The V gene lost 5 bases and the J gene lost 4 bases, with 11 bases spanning the gap. Germline values: CDR1 GTSNPN, CDR2 SVGIG (reference sequence). The CDR3 has 12 amino acids. The DNA for the CDR3 is TGTGCCTGGGGCAGGGGACCCACTGAAGCTTTCTTT. Its translation: CAWGRGPTEAFF.

The rearrangement links TRBV19 to TRBJ2-5, with 10 bases matching TRBD2. The V and J ends lost 11 bases and 4 bases, in that order; junction bases with no gene match: 19. Germline V CDR1 and CDR2: LNHDA, SQIVND (reference sequence). The CDR3 extends over 17 amino acids. The CDR3, as DNA: TGTGCCCGTTCCCGGGGACTAGCGTATATTTCGAGAGAGACCCAGTACTTC. Amino acids: CARSRGLAYISRETQYF.

In its sample, this clone was seen once. The gene calls are TRBV9 and TRBJ2-1, with D unclear. V gave up 4 bases and J gave up 9 bases, with 11 bases separating them. This CDR3 is 12 amino acids long. The V gene's germline CDR1 is SGDLS and CDR2 YYNGEE. In nucleotides, the CDR3 is TGTGCCAGCAGCTTGAGATCGCGTGAGCAGTTCTTC. It yields the protein CASSLRSREQFF.

This rearrangement joins TRBV29-1 to TRBJ1-1, with 9 nucleotides matching TRBD1. Germline CDR1 is SQVTM and CDR2 is ANQGSEA. V lost 7 bases to trimming and J lost 8 bases; unmatched junction nucleotides: 8. This CDR3 comprises 12 residues. CDR3 bases: TGCAGCGCAGGGACAGGGATGCAAGAAGCTTTCTTT. Translated: CSAGTGMQEAFF.

V gene TRBV28 combines with J gene TRBJ1-5; the D gene is possibly TRBD1 (6 bases). The germline V gene encodes CDR1 MDHEN and CDR2 SYDVKM. There are 13 residues in the CDR3. Trimming stripped 3 bases from V and 4 bases from J, with 7 bases between. The CDR3 bases are TGTGCCAGCAGTTTTCAGGGGAATCAGCCCCAGCATTTT. It yields the protein CASSFQGNQPQHF.

This chain joins TRBV7-9 and TRBJ2-3; the match to TRBD1 covers 9 bases. Trimming removed 1 base from V and 5 bases from J; junction bases left unmatched: 7. The CDR3 runs 16 residues. Germline loops: CDR1 SEHNR, CDR2 FQNEAQ (reference sequence). DNA of the CDR3: TGTGCCAGCAGCTTAGGGCTACAGGGGGCTAGAGATACGCAGTATTTT. Protein sequence: CASSLGLQGARDTQYF.

The chain combines TRBV4-2 with TRBJ2-1; TRBD2 matches at 7 bases. The CDR3 covers 15 residues. Germline-derived CDR1 and CDR2 are LGHNA and YNFKEQ. V lost 8 bases and J lost 4; bases outside the gene matches: 11. CDR3: CASCGTSASYNEQFF. The CDR3 nucleotides are TGTGCCAGCTGCGGAACTAGCGCCTCGTACAATGAGCAGTTCTTC.

The chain combines TRBV28 with TRBJ1-5; D perhaps matches TRBD1 (5 bases). The germline CDR1 and CDR2 sequences are MDHEN and SYDVKM. Trimming shortened V by 3 bases and J by 7 bases, and 13 bases separated the two germline ends. This CDR3 comprises 14 residues. Written as DNA, the CDR3 is TGTGCCAGCAGTTTTCGGGGGGGTGGCCAGCCCCAGCATTTT. Translating gives CASSFRGGGQPQHF.

The V gene is TRBV27, the J gene TRBJ1-5; the D gene is possibly TRBD1 (6 bases). Germline V gives CDR1 MNHEY, CDR2 SMNVEV (reference sequence). The CDR3 covers 17 residues. Trimming took 5 bases from V and 2 from J, leaving 19 bases between them. The CDR3 DNA follows: TGTGCCAGCAGTCTGACAGGCTTCCCGCAGGGCAATCAGCCCCAGCATTTT. Translation gives CASSLTGFPQGNQPQHF.

This clone has more than one count but fewer than ten. The chain couples TRBV19 to TRBJ2-1, with D tentatively TRBD2 (5 bases). CDR1 is LNHDA and CDR2 is SQIVND in the germline V gene (reference sequence). The V end lost 6 bases, the J end lost 13 bases, and 16 bases lay between the germline ends. This CDR3 contains 12 residues. CDR3 nucleotides: TGTGCCAGTAGCAATATCAGGACGGGACAGTTCTTC. Encoded protein: CASSNIRTGQFF.

The chain combines TRBV10-3 with TRBJ2-3; 8 bases agree with TRBD1. The CDR3 has 16 residues. V lost 8 bases to trimming and J lost 3 bases; unmatched junction nucleotides: 13. Germline CDR1 is ENHRY and CDR2 is SYGVKD. CDR3 coding DNA: TGTGCCATCGGCCGACAGGGGCGCGAATCGACAGATACGCAGTATTTT. Translation gives CAIGRQGRESTDTQYF.

This sequence joins TRBV19 and TRBJ2-7, with D maybe TRBD2 (6 bases). Germline V gives CDR1 LNHDA, CDR2 SQIVND (reference sequence). The CDR3 is made up of 15 amino acids. Trimming left V 1 base short and J 3 bases short, with 13 bases between. In nucleotides, the CDR3 is TGTGCCAGTAGTATAGTTGAGGGAGGAGTCTACGAGCAGTACTTC. Translated: CASSIVEGGVYEQYF.